The rows below give T cell receptor beta chains drawn from one sample of a study of regulatory T cells in long-lasting Graves disease. TCRdb re-derived calls from the multiplex PCR reads in MiXCR, one entry per CDR3 protein. The sample has 300,000 to 500,000 distinct CDR3 sequences, roughly 20% seen once. The specimen was peripheral blood mononuclear cells (PBMCs), collected when the disease was refractory, from a patient treated with antithyroid drugs. Source of these receptors: a female donor with Graves disease. The CDR3 runs from the conserved cysteine through the conserved F or W. A D gene is named only where the DNA matches it firmly. Clone size is given for some rows only: seen once, a few or many times, or a class if the clone is expanded.

D gene	V gene	clone size	J gene	CDR3 protein	CDR3 DNA
NA	TRBV6-1	NA	TRBJ1-5	CASSGAGVDQPQHF	TGTGCCAGCAGTGGGGCCGGGGTGGATCAGCCCCAGCATTTT
NA	TRBV19	NA	TRBJ1-5	CASSRAQGVSNQPQHF	TGTGCCAGTAGTAGAGCACAGGGAGTTAGCAATCAGCCCCAGCATTTT
TRBD2	TRBV11-2	many	TRBJ2-4	CASSSLPRTSGGDKNIQYF	TGTGCCAGCAGCTCACTACCTCGGACTAGCGGAGGAGACAAAAACATTCAGTACTTC
NA	TRBV28	many	TRBJ1-5	CASSLGQSSNQPQHF	TGTGCCAGCAGTTTAGGGCAGTCTAGCAATCAGCCCCAGCATTTT
TRBD1	TRBV20-1	many	TRBJ1-2	CSYTPGTEKANYGYTF	TGCAGTTACACTCCCGGGACAGAGAAAGCTAACTATGGCTACACCTTC
TRBD1	TRBV9	NA	TRBJ2-7	CASSPLTGGYEQYF	TGTGCCAGCAGCCCCCTCACAGGGGGCTACGAGCAGTACTTC
NA	TRBV9	NA	TRBJ1-4	CASSSHGTNEKLFF	TGTGCCAGCAGTTCACATGGAACTAATGAAAAACTGTTTTTT
NA	TRBV2	few	TRBJ1-6	CASIYESLSPLHF	TGTGCCAGCATCTACGAGTCCTTGTCACCCCTCCACTTT
TRBD2	TRBV29-1	many	TRBJ2-7	CSVSIGGVGGYEQYF	TGCAGCGTTTCTATCGGGGGGGTCGGTGGGTACGAGCAGTACTTC
NA	TRBV24-1	NA	TRBJ2-1	CATSSGTDNEQFF	TGTGCCACCAGCTCCGGGACGGACAATGAGCAGTTCTTC
TRBD2	TRBV20-1	few	TRBJ2-1	CSARSGRVDEQFF	TGCAGTGCTAGAAGCGGGAGGGTCGATGAGCAGTTCTTC
TRBD1	TRBV5-1	few	TRBJ1-2	CASSSGTGANYGYTF	TGCGCCAGCAGCTCCGGGACAGGGGCTAACTATGGCTACACCTTC
TRBD2	TRBV6-9	NA	TRBJ2-4	CASSYSGGAAKNIQYF	TGTGCCAGCAGTTACAGCGGGGGAGCGGCCAAAAACATTCAGTACTTC
NA	TRBV27	few	TRBJ2-7	CASSLSVNYEQYF	TGTGCCAGCAGTTTATCGGTGAACTACGAGCAGTACTTC